These T cell receptor beta chains were read from a single sample in a study of PD-L1 blockade in urothelial cancer. Only in-frame clones appear in the TCRdb table, and some are missing; sequencing was by immunoSEQ multiplex PCR. The profile shows about 76,000 clones, under 90% of them singletons. This material consisted of PBMCs, taken around atezolizumab (anti-PD-L1) treatment. These receptors all come from a man between 65 and 79 years old with urothelial cancer. Each CDR3 is given with its conserved first and last residue. D genes are given only for firm matches. The listing skips clone size in some rows; elsewhere it reads once, few, many or a size class.

-	-	TRBV7-9	TRBJ1-1	CASSYRAETEAFF	TGTGCCAGCAGCTACAGGGCCGAAACTGAAGCTTTCTTT
-	TRBD1	TRBV2	TRBJ2-5	CASRGDRGRETQYF	TGTGCCAGCAGGGGGGACAGGGGGCGAGAGACCCAGTACTTC
once	-	TRBV7-2	TRBJ2-1	CASSLASGLSYNEQFF	TGTGCCAGCAGCTTAGCGTCGGGATTATCCTACAATGAGCAGTTCTTC
-	-	TRBV6-1	TRBJ1-3	CASQDTVNTIYF	TGTGCCAGCCAAGACACGGTCAACACCATATATTTT
once	-	TRBV29-1	TRBJ2-3	CSGGADTQYF	TGCAGCGGCGGAGCAGATACGCAGTATTTT
-	TRBD1	TRBV10-3	TRBJ1-5	CAIRGTGVNQPQHF	TGTGCCATCAGAGGGACAGGGGTCAATCAGCCCCAGCATTTT
-	-	TRBV5-6	TRBJ2-2	CASSFYQANTGELFF	TGTGCCAGCAGCTTCTATCAGGCGAACACCGGGGAGCTGTTTTTT
once	TRBD2	TRBV28	TRBJ2-3	CASRAGGSTDTQYF	TGTGCCAGCAGGGCGGGGGGGAGCACAGATACGCAGTATTTT
-	TRBD1	TRBV18	TRBJ2-7	CASSPQGTGYEQYF	TGTGCCAGCTCACCGCAAGGGACAGGGTACGAGCAGTACTTC
-	TRBD1	TRBV18	TRBJ2-7	CASSPMGQAYEQYF	TGTGCCAGCTCACCTATGGGACAGGCCTACGAGCAGTACTTC
-	-	TRBV28	TRBJ2-7	CASSLTDSTLHHEQYF	TGTGCCAGCAGCCTTACGGACAGCACCCTACACCACGAGCAGTACTTC
-	-	TRBV5-1	TRBJ2-3	CASSLSQSTDTQYF	TGCGCCAGCAGCTTATCACAGAGCACAGATACGCAGTATTTT
once	TRBD2	TRBV28	TRBJ2-1	CASSRSGSGYNEQFF	TGTGCCAGCAGCCGGTCGGGTAGCGGGTACAATGAGCAGTTCTTC
medium-sized	-	TRBV9	TRBJ1-5	CASSETAVGNQPQHF	TGTGCCAGCAGCGAGACAGCTGTTGGCAATCAGCCCCAGCATTTT
-	-	TRBV19	TRBJ1-1	CASSTTGLNTEAFF	TGTGCCAGTAGTACGACAGGATTGAACACTGAAGCTTTCTTT
-	TRBD2	TRBV9	TRBJ2-1	CASSGGLAGNEQFF	TGTGCCAGCAGCGGGGGACTAGCGGGCAATGAGCAGTTCTTC
-	-	TRBV9	TRBJ2-7	CASRGGGNSYEQYF	TGTGCCAGCAGGGGAGGGGGGAACTCCTACGAGCAGTACTTC
-	TRBD2	TRBV29-1	TRBJ2-1	CSTSGGGYNEQFF	TGCAGCACCAGCGGGGGTGGGTACAATGAGCAGTTCTTC
once	TRBD2	TRBV19	TRBJ2-3	CASSITRRGRTSGASTDTQYF	TGTGCCAGTAGTATCACACGCAGGGGCCGGACTAGCGGGGCTAGCACAGATACGCAGTATTTT
-	TRBD1	TRBV27	TRBJ1-2	CASSSASGQGHLEGYTF	TGTGCCAGCAGTTCCGCCTCGGGACAGGGGCATTTGGAAGGCTACACCTTC
few	-	TRBV11-3	TRBJ1-5	CASSFRVYSNQPQHF	TGTGCCAGCAGCTTTAGAGTCTATAGCAATCAGCCCCAGCATTTT
-	TRBD2	TRBV5-6	TRBJ2-3	CASSFGTSGITQYF	TGTGCCAGCAGCTTCGGGACTAGCGGGATCACGCAGTATTTT
once	-	TRBV28	TRBJ2-5	CAGLGGLLETQYF	TGTGCCGGGTTGGGCGGGCTCCTGGAGACCCAGTACTTC